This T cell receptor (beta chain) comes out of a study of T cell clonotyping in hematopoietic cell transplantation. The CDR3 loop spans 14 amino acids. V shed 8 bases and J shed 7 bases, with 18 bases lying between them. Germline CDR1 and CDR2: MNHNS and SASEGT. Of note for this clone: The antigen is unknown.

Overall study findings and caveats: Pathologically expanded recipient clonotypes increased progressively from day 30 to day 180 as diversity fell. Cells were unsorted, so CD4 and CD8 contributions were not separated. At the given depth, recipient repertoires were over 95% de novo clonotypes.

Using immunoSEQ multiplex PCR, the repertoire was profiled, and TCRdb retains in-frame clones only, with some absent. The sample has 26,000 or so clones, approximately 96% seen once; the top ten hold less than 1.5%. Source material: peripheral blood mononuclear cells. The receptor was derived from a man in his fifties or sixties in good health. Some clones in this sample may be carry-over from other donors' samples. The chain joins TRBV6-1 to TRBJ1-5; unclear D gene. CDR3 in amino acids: CASGQEQWRQPQHF. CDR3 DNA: TGTGCCAGCGGGCAGGAACAATGGCGGCAGCCCCAGCATTTT.